This TCR beta chain appears in the sequencing data of a study of T cells in Graves' hyperthyroidism and ophthalmopathy. Regarding the study as a whole: The model's output predicted ophthalmopathy at a median of roughly seven months prior to onset.

This clonotype has ten or more counts. Antigen unknown. Out of over 9 ml of fresh peripheral blood came the PBMCs. Template material for amplifying TCR beta CDR3 regions consisted of RNA transcripts. The study used the HTBI primer set for a first-round RT-PCR of the TCR CDR3. Using its own MiXCR run on the multiplex PCR reads, TCRdb lists one record per CDR3 protein. The profile covers around 360,000 distinct CDR3 sequences, with about 15% appearing a single time and about 21% taken by the ten largest. The receptor's source is a woman in her fifties or sixties with Graves' ophthalmopathy. The sample was blood.

DNA for the CDR3: TGTGCCAGCAGCTTAGATGGCGGCAACACCGGGGAGCTGTTTTTT. Amino acid sequence: CASSLDGGNTGELFF. This chain uses TRBV11-1 with TRBJ2-2; D not resolved. V lost 1 base and J 2 bases, leaving 8 bases between the germline ends. The germline V gene has CDR1 SGHAT and CDR2 FQDESV (reference sequence). The CDR3 length is 15 residues.